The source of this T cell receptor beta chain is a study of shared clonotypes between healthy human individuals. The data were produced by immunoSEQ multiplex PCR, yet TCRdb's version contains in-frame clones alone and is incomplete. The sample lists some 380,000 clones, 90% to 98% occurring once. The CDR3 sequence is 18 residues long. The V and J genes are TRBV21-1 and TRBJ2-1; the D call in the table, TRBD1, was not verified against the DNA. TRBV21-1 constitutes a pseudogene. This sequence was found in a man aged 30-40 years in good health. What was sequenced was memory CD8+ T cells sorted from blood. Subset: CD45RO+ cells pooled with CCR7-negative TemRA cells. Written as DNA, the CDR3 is TGTGCCAGCAGCGCGCATAGGGGGATGACAGGGAGATATAATGAGCAGTTCTTC. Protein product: CASSAHRGMTGRYNEQFF.